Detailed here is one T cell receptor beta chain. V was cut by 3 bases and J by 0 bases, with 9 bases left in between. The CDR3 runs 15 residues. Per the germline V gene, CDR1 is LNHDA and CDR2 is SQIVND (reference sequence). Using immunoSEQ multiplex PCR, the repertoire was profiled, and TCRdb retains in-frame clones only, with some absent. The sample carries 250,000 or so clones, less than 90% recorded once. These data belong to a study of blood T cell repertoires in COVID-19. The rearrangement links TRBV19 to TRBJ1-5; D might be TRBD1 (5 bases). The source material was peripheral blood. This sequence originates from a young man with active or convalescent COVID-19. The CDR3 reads CASSIAGPSNQPQHF. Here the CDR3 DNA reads TGTGCCAGTAGTATTGCAGGGCCTAGCAATCAGCCCCAGCATTTT.